The present T cell receptor (beta chain) was sequenced within a study of spatial heterogeneity in lung cancer. TCRdb reanalysed the 5' RACE reads using MiXCR and keeps one entry per CDR3 protein. The profile shows 30,000 to 45,000 distinct CDR3 sequences, roughly 5% of them singletons. Time point in this sample: sample taken at primary tumor resection. The sequenced material consisted of unsorted whole RNA from tumor, nontumor lung or frozen PBMC. Study-level findings and limits: At resection, ubiquitous expanded tumor TCRs appeared in blood more than at follow-up.

With respect to this clonotype: Its target is not known.

The source of this sequence is a female donor with early-stage non-small cell lung cancer. Sequences were derived from PBMCs, sampled at surgery.

CDR3: CASRSESSYNSPLHF. The CDR3 DNA sequence: TGTGCCAGCAGATCCGAAAGCTCCTATAATTCACCCCTCCACTTT. The chain joins TRBV2 to TRBJ1-6, with D hard to call. This CDR3 is 15 amino acids long. Trimming took 6 bases from V and 0 from J, leaving 9 bases between them. Germline CDR1 SNHLY, CDR2 FYNNEI. Drawing the rest from reference TRBV2 and TRBJ1-6, the complete variable domain is EPEVTQTPSHQVTQMGQEVILRCVPISNHLYFYWYRQILGQKVEFLVSFYNNEISEKSEIFDDQFSVERPDGSNFTLKIRSTKLEDSAMYFCASRSESSYNSPLHFGNGTRLTVT.